Listed below are T cell receptor beta chains from one sample, sequenced in a study of T cells in Graves' hyperthyroidism and ophthalmopathy. TCRdb used MiXCR to reprocess the multiplex PCR reads, holding one entry per CDR3 protein. Of approximately 700,000 distinct CDR3 sequences listed, roughly 46% were seen once; the top ten hold roughly 6.5%. The sequenced sample was peripheral blood or thyroid tissue (not recorded which). The receptor set was obtained from an adult man with Graves' disease, either hyperthyroidism or ophthalmopathy (not recorded which). Each CDR3 is given with its conserved first and last residue. The order of the fields is CDR3 DNA, CDR3 protein, CDR3 length, V gene, J gene, D gene, clone size. A D gene is named only where the DNA matches it firmly. Clone size appears in some rows only: once, few, many, or a class for an expanded clone.

TGTGCCAGCAGCCGGACCCGAGCGGGGGGGCTTGAGACCCAGTACTTC	CASSRTRAGGLETQYF	16	TRBV11-3	TRBJ2-5	TRBD2	.
TGCAGCGTGATTGACAGGGGGAACACTGAAGCTTTCTTT	CSVIDRGNTEAFF	13	TRBV29-1	TRBJ1-1	TRBD1	few
TGCAGTGAAGTTGGGACAGGGGGCGTCGAGCAGTACTTC	CSEVGTGGVEQYF	13	TRBV20-1	TRBJ2-7	TRBD1	.
TGTGCCAGCAGCCAACCAGACAGCATGTATGGCTACACCTTC	CASSQPDSMYGYTF	14	TRBV14	TRBJ1-2	.	few
TGTGCCAGCAGGACAGGGAGGGGGACCGGGGAGCTGTTTTTT	CASRTGRGTGELFF	14	TRBV25-1	TRBJ2-2	.	.
TGTGCCAGCAGCCCTCAGGGAGGGACTAGCGGGAGATTGGTCGGATTC	CASSPQGGTSGRLVGF	16	TRBV7-9	TRBJ2-7	TRBD2	.
TGTGCCAGTAGTATATTCCTCATGACAGAATCCTATGGCTACACCTTC	CASSIFLMTESYGYTF	16	TRBV19	TRBJ1-2	.	.
TGTGCCACCAGCAGTCCACAGGGACCCAGCTATGGCTACACCTTC	CATSSPQGPSYGYTF	15	TRBV15	TRBJ1-2	.	.
TGTGCCACCAGCCCAGGGGACCGGAGCTACACCTTC	CATSPGDRSYTF	12	TRBV15	TRBJ1-2	.	.
TGTGCCACCAGCAGCTTATCCAGGACAGCTAACTATGGCTACACCTTC	CATSSLSRTANYGYTF	16	TRBV15	TRBJ1-2	.	.
TGTGCCAGCAGCGTTGAAATCCACTCTGGAAACACCATATATTTT	CASSVEIHSGNTIYF	15	TRBV9	TRBJ1-3	.	few
TGTGCCAGCAGCCCGGAGGGGAGAACTAATGAAAAACTGTTTTTT	CASSPEGRTNEKLFF	15	TRBV11-1	TRBJ1-4	.	.
TGTGCCTCGGACAGGGGTGTCCACGAGCAGTACTTC	CASDRGVHEQYF	12	TRBV11-1	TRBJ2-7	TRBD1	.
TGCGCCAGCAGCGTGGGACAGGGGGGCCCTTTAAGCAATCAGCCCCAGCATTTT	CASSVGQGGPLSNQPQHF	18	TRBV5-1	TRBJ1-5	TRBD1	few
TGCAGCGTCCGCCCCGGGACAGGGAATCAGCCCCAGCATTTT	CSVRPGTGNQPQHF	14	TRBV29-1	TRBJ1-5	TRBD1	many
TGTGCCAGCAGTGAACCAGGCTTGAACACTGAAGCTTTCTTT	CASSEPGLNTEAFF	14	TRBV2	TRBJ1-1	.	.
TGTGCCAGCAGCCAAGATTATCGCGGGGGATCCAACGAGCAGTACTTC	CASSQDYRGGSNEQYF	16	TRBV7-9	TRBJ2-7	TRBD2	.
TGTGCCAGCAGCCAAATAGGACAGGCGGAGCAGTACTTC	CASSQIGQAEQYF	13	TRBV7-2	TRBJ2-7	TRBD1	.
TGCAGTGCTAACGCATTACGTAAAGAGACCCAGTACTTC	CSANALRKETQYF	13	TRBV20-1	TRBJ2-5	.	.
TGCGCCAGCAGCTTGGCCGGGGCAGGGGAACATGGGGCCAACGGCCTGACTTTC	CASSLAGAGEHGANGLTF	18	TRBV5-1	TRBJ2-6	.	once
TGTGCCATCAGTCGGACGGAGAACACTGAAGCTTTCTTT	CAISRTENTEAFF	13	TRBV10-3	TRBJ1-1	.	.
TGTGCCAGCTCACCATCCGAGACAGGGTTTCGGACTAATGAAAAACTGTTTTTT	CASSPSETGFRTNEKLFF	18	TRBV7-9	TRBJ1-4	TRBD1	.
TGTGCCAGTAGTACCCTCAAGCGGGGCAGGGGAGCCCAAGAGACCCAGTACTTC	CASSTLKRGRGAQETQYF	18	TRBV19	TRBJ2-5	.	few
TGTGCCAGCAGCCAAAAGCTAGGGGAGACCCAGTACTTC	CASSQKLGETQYF	13	TRBV7-9	TRBJ2-5	.	.
TGTGCCAGCATGCGACAGGGGGATACCTACTTC	CASMRQGDTYF	11	TRBV10-3	TRBJ2-7	TRBD1	.
TGTGCCAGCAGCAGAGGACTAGCGGGCGGCTTCCTCTTC	CASSRGLAGGFLF	13	TRBV7-2	TRBJ2-7	TRBD2	.
TGTGCCAGCAGCCGGGACCAAAACTATGGCTACACCTTC	CASSRDQNYGYTF	13	TRBV7-9	TRBJ1-2	.	many
TGCGCCAGCAGCTCCTTAGCGGGAGGAGGGTACGAGCAGTACTTC	CASSSLAGGGYEQYF	15	TRBV5-1	TRBJ2-7	TRBD2	.
TGTGCCAGTAGAAGACAGGATAACACTGAAGCTTTCTTT	CASRRQDNTEAFF	13	TRBV19	TRBJ1-1	.	few
TGTGCCATCACGGAGGGGCTCGATCATGGACTGTTTTTT	CAITEGLDHGLFF	13	TRBV10-3	TRBJ1-4	.	many
TGTGCCAGCAGCTTAGCCCACCGGGACGACAATGAGCAGTACTTC	CASSLAHRDDNEQYF	15	TRBV7-9	TRBJ2-7	.	.
TGTGCCAGCAGCCAAGTGGGAATAAAAGAGACCCAGTACTTC	CASSQVGIKETQYF	14	TRBV7-9	TRBJ2-5	.	once
TGTGCCAGCAGCTTGCACGGAAACACCATATATTTT	CASSLHGNTIYF	12	TRBV7-2	TRBJ1-3	.	many
TGTGCCAGCAGCTTTGGTTGGTCACCTGGGGAGCTGTTTTTT	CASSFGWSPGELFF	14	TRBV7-9	TRBJ2-2	.	few
TGTGCCAGCAGCTCTCCGCGGGAAGAGACCCAGTACTTC	CASSSPREETQYF	13	TRBV7-3	TRBJ2-5	.	many
TGTGCCAGCAGCCACAGGGTCATGAACACTGAAGCTTTCTTT	CASSHRVMNTEAFF	14	TRBV7-9	TRBJ1-1	.	many
TGTGCCAGCAGCGTCCACAGGGGGAATCAGCCCCAGCATTTT	CASSVHRGNQPQHF	14	TRBV6-5	TRBJ1-5	TRBD1	many
TGTGCCAGCAGCTTATATTTGCCGGGACTAGCGGGACCTACCGGGGAGCTGTTTTTT	CASSLYLPGLAGPTGELFF	19	TRBV7-8	TRBJ2-2	TRBD2	.
TGTGCCACCAGTGCCGCCGAGGAGGTCGGGTCCAATCAGCCCCAGCATTTT	CATSAAEEVGSNQPQHF	17	TRBV24-1	TRBJ1-5	.	.
TGTGCCACCAGTGATCCACCGGATAATGGCTACACCTTC	CATSDPPDNGYTF	13	TRBV24-1	TRBJ1-2	.	.
TGTGCCAGCAGTCACGACAGTCCGGGTCAGCCCCAGCATTTT	CASSHDSPGQPQHF	14	TRBV10-2	TRBJ1-5	.	few
TGTGCCAGCAGTGCCCGTGACTATCTCACCGGGGAGCTGTTTTTT	CASSARDYLTGELFF	15	TRBV2	TRBJ2-2	.	.
TGTGCCAGCAGGGATGACAGGCTGCAACTGTTTTTT	CASRDDRLQLFF	12	TRBV2	TRBJ1-4	.	.
TGTGCCAGCAGCTGGGGTCTGGGGTGGACTGAAGCTTTCTTT	CASSWGLGWTEAFF	14	TRBV5-1	TRBJ1-1	.	.
TGTGCCAGCAGCCTGCCTACCCTGGGGGGCCACGGGGAGCTGTTTTTT	CASSLPTLGGHGELFF	16	TRBV7-2	TRBJ2-2	.	.
TGCGCCAACAGCTTGCGGACAGGGGTTGACGGGGAGCTGTTTTTT	CANSLRTGVDGELFF	15	TRBV5-1	TRBJ2-2	TRBD1	.
TGTGCCAGTAGTATCGGGACAGTCTCTGGAAACACCATATATTTT	CASSIGTVSGNTIYF	15	TRBV19	TRBJ1-3	TRBD1	few
TGTGCCAGCAAAAATTCGGACGGCGTTATAGCGCTCTATGGCTACACCTTC	CASKNSDGVIALYGYTF	17	TRBV2	TRBJ1-2	.	few